The 5 T cell receptor beta chains presented below share a single source sample, sequenced in a study of shared clonotypes between healthy human individuals. Naive CD8 cells lacked CD45RO, underwent positive selection for CCR7 and left out terminally differentiated effector memory CD45RA+ cells. The repertoire was sequenced with immunoSEQ multiplex PCR; TCRdb's copy has only in-frame clones and lacks some. The data contain nearly 2 million clones, approximately 94% of them singletons. What was sequenced was naive CD8+ T cells sorted from blood. These receptors were taken from a man aged 18-30 years in good health.

This clone showed up just once. The chain employs TRBV2 and TRBJ1-5; D possibly corresponds to TRBD1 (6 bases). Germline-derived CDR1 and CDR2 are SNHLY and FYNNEI. The CDR3 runs to 15 residues. Trimming took 4 bases from V and 3 from J, leaving 13 bases between them. CDR3 in DNA: TGTGCCAGCAGTGTCATCCGGGACACCAATCAGCCCCAGCATTTT. Amino acids: CASSVIRDTNQPQHF.

J is TRBJ2-1 and V is TRBV20-1, with D perhaps matching TRBD1 (6 bases). Trimming cost V 4 bases and J 14 bases, with 15 bases left between them. Germline V gene data show CDR1 as DFQATT and CDR2 as SNEGSKA (reference sequence). The CDR3 totals 11 residues. The CDR3 loop reads CSAIATGLEFF. The CDR3 region has the DNA TGCAGTGCTATTGCTACAGGGTTAGAGTTCTTC.

This clone appeared once. This chain connects TRBV5-1 to TRBJ1-6; D unresolved. The CDR3 sequence is 17 residues long. Trimming removed 0 bases from V and 5 bases from J, with 15 bases in between. The germline V gene encodes CDR1 SGHRS and CDR2 YFSETQ. The CDR3 DNA is TGCGCCAGCAGCTTGGCCTCGAGGGAACTGGATAATTCACCCCTCCACTTT. Protein: CASSLASRELDNSPLHF.

In its sample, this clone was seen once. The chain uses TRBV27 and TRBJ2-1; tentative D call: TRBD2 (5 bases). The V end was cut by 6 bases, the J end by 8 bases, with 14 bases between. Germline V gene data show CDR1 as MNHEY and CDR2 as SMNVEV (reference sequence). The CDR3 sequence is 13 residues long. In DNA, the CDR3 is TGTGCCAGCAGGATCGTCGGAGGCGATGAGCAGTTCTTC. Protein product: CASRIVGGDEQFF.

The chain links TRBV4-1 to TRBJ1-5; D is possibly TRBD1 (5 bases). Trimming took 0 bases from V and 1 from J, leaving 16 bases between them. The CDR3 has 18 residues. Germline CDR1 and CDR2: MGHRA and YSYEKL. The CDR3 nucleotides read TGCGCCAGCAGCCAAGATGGGGCCGGGATCGGGAGCAATCAGCCCCAGCATTTT. Translation: CASSQDGAGIGSNQPQHF.